This T cell receptor beta chain was sequenced in a study of T-cell reconstitution after alpha-beta-depleted transplantation in children. Unique molecular identifiers featured in how the TCRbeta library was prepared. Each CDR3 protein is one row after TCRdb ran MiXCR on the PCR reads. The repertoire holds around 270,000 distinct CDR3 sequences, with roughly 7.8% as singletons. Whole-study findings and limits: Alpha-beta T cells about two months after transplant reportedly derived from several hundred expanded graft clones. Certain patients had high TCRbeta diversity at day 60, and it came from recipient T cells and thymic progenitors that survived. Hyperexpanded clones declined; after one year, newly produced T cells mostly supplied diversity.

To note about this clonotype: What it binds is not known.

The TCR comes from a female patient aged 2-15 years who had a stem cell transplant for Fanconi anemia, so the T cells may come from the graft donor. The material was peripheral blood, obtained 360 days after TCRalphabeta/CD19-depleted stem cell transplant.

In DNA, the CDR3 is TGTGCCAGCAGCCGGGGTGTCCAAAAACTGTTTTTT. Translating it yields CASSRGVQKLFF. The V call is TRBV12-3 or TRBV12-4, the J call TRBJ1-4; no clear D gene. The V end was cut by 6 bases, the J end by 9 bases, with 11 bases between. The CDR3 runs 12 residues.